This T cell receptor beta chain was captured in a study of T cells in Graves' hyperthyroidism and ophthalmopathy. Amplified TCR beta CDR3 regions came from RNA transcripts. The HTBI set primed first-round TCR CDR3 RT-PCR. From the multiplex PCR reads, TCRdb called clonotypes with MiXCR, one entry per CDR3 protein. The table shows hundreds of thousands of distinct CDR3 sequences, with about a sixth occurring only once. The CDR3 totals 14 residues. Trimming stripped 6 bases from V and 2 bases from J, with 11 bases between. This clonotype was detected many times. The sequenced sample consisted of blood. The sequence came from a woman between 18 and 29 years old with Graves' hyperthyroidism. The V and J genes are TRBV12-3 or TRBV12-4 and TRBJ2-4; D might be TRBD1 or TRBD2, each matching 5 bases. The CDR3 sequence is CASRGDKPKNIQYF. CDR3 bases: TGTGCCAGCAGGGGGGATAAGCCCAAAAACATTCAGTACTTC.